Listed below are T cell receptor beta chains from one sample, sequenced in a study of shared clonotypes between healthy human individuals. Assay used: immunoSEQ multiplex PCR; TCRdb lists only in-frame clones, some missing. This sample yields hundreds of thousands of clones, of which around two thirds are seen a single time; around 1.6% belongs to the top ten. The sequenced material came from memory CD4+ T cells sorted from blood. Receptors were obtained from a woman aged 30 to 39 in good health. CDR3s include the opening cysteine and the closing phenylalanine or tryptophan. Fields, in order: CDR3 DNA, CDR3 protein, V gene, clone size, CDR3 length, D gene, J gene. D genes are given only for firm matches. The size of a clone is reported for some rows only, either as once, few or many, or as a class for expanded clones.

TGTGCCATCAGGTTGGGGGATACTTCCTCCTACGAGCAGTACTTC CAIRLGDTSSYEQYF TRBV10-3 few 15 NA TRBJ2-7
TGTGCCAGCACGAAACAGGTGGGGGTGAGCACAGATACGCAGTATTTT CASTKQVGVSTDTQYF TRBV27 NA 16 NA TRBJ2-3
TGTGCCAGCAGCTTGGCCCCCTTTGGTAGCGGGACGTCAAATGAGCAGTTCTTC CASSLAPFGSGTSNEQFF TRBV5-4 NA 18 TRBD2 TRBJ2-1
TGTGCCAGCAGCGTTTTCCCGGGAACCCCCTACGAGCAGTACTTC CASSVFPGTPYEQYF TRBV9 NA 15 NA TRBJ2-7
TGCGCCAGCAGTGTAGGCAGGGGGGAGACCCAGTACTTC CASSVGRGETQYF TRBV10-1 NA 13 TRBD1 TRBJ2-5
TGTGCCAGCAGCTTGGTCCAGCGGGGGTTTACTGAAGCTTTCTTT CASSLVQRGFTEAFF TRBV5-4 NA 15 NA TRBJ1-1
TGTGCCAGCTCACCCAACGCCCCGGGGGCCAAAAACATTCAGTACTTC CASSPNAPGAKNIQYF TRBV18 NA 16 NA TRBJ2-4
TGCGCCAGTCAAGCGGGCGTCCCATCTACGCAGTATTTT CASQAGVPSTQYF TRBV10-1 NA 13 NA TRBJ2-3
TGTGCCAGCTCACCAACGGGAGGGAACACTGAAGCTTTCTTT CASSPTGGNTEAFF TRBV18 NA 14 NA TRBJ1-1
TGTGCCAGCAGTCACCAGGGGGCGGGCTATGGCTACACCTTC CASSHQGAGYGYTF TRBV6-6 NA 14 TRBD1 TRBJ1-2
TGTGCCAGCACGGCTAGCGGGAATAGTGAGCAGTTCTTC CASTASGNSEQFF TRBV7-9 NA 13 TRBD2 TRBJ2-1
TGCGCCAGCAGCGTAGCAATGAACACTGAAGCTTTCTTT CASSVAMNTEAFF TRBV5-1 NA 13 NA TRBJ1-1
TGCGCCAGCAGCTTGGCATCTACTAGCGGGAGCGGTGAGACCCAGTACTTC CASSLASTSGSGETQYF TRBV5-1 NA 17 TRBD2 TRBJ2-5
TGTGCCAGCAGCCGCCGACCGGGCTACGAGCAGTACTTC CASSRRPGYEQYF TRBV11-3 few 13 NA TRBJ2-7
TGCGCCAGCAGCTTGGGATCTCTTTCGAGCTCCTACGAGCAGTACTTC CASSLGSLSSSYEQYF TRBV5-1 NA 16 NA TRBJ2-7
TGTGCCAGCAGTGAATTCAGTAGGGGTCTAAGTCGCGAGCAGTACTTC CASSEFSRGLSREQYF TRBV2 NA 16 NA TRBJ2-7
TGTGCCAGCACCCGAAGACAGGGGCGCACCTACGAGCAGTACTTC CASTRRQGRTYEQYF TRBV6-5 NA 15 TRBD1 TRBJ2-7
TGTGCCAGCAGGTCAAGCACGACTGAAGCTTTCTTT CASRSSTTEAFF TRBV6-6 NA 12 NA TRBJ1-1
TGTGCCAGCAGTCGCGACCTGAACACTGAAGCTTTCTTT CASSRDLNTEAFF TRBV2 few 13 NA TRBJ1-1
TGTGCCAGCAGCTTAGCGGGGACTAGGGGCTACGAGCAGTACTTC CASSLAGTRGYEQYF TRBV7-9 NA 15 TRBD2 TRBJ2-7
TGTGCCAGCAGGGCCGGGCCGCGGAACTATGACTACACCTTC CASRAGPRNYDYTF TRBV6-1 NA 14 NA TRBJ1-2
TGTGCCAGCAGCTCAAGGGCAGGCGAGACCCAGTACTTC CASSSRAGETQYF TRBV11-2 NA 13 NA TRBJ2-5
TGTGCCAGTAGTCCGCGGGGGACAGGGGCCACTAGGGCTGAAGCTTTCTTT CASSPRGTGATRAEAFF TRBV19 NA 17 TRBD1 TRBJ1-1
TGTGCCAGCCAAGGGGGGAGCATTGACACCGGGGAGCTGTTTTTT CASQGGSIDTGELFF TRBV6-5 NA 15 NA TRBJ2-2
TGTGCCAGCAGCCAAACTAGCGGGAGGTCCTACAATGAGCAGTTCTTC CASSQTSGRSYNEQFF TRBV7-6 NA 16 TRBD2 TRBJ2-1
TGTGCCTGGACCTTACAGGGGGATCTGGCAGATACGCAGTATTTT CAWTLQGDLADTQYF TRBV30 NA 15 TRBD1 TRBJ2-3
TGTGCCAGCAGCCTCGACCAGAGGGTAGAGACCCAGTACTTC CASSLDQRVETQYF TRBV9 few 14 NA TRBJ2-5
TGCGCCAGCAGCTGGAACTTGGGTGGAGTTCCAGATACGCAGTATTTT CASSWNLGGVPDTQYF TRBV5-1 NA 16 NA TRBJ2-3
TGTGCCAGCAGCTTAGTGCCTAGCAGGTACGAGCAGTACTTC CASSLVPSRYEQYF TRBV7-2 NA 14 NA TRBJ2-7
TGTGCCAGCAGCGGAATACTGCGGGATACGCAGTATTTT CASSGILRDTQYF TRBV2 NA 13 NA TRBJ2-3
TGTGCCAGCGCCCTAAGTCGACAGGGCTCTGGGGCCAACGTCCTGACTTTC CASALSRQGSGANVLTF TRBV7-9 NA 17 TRBD1 TRBJ2-6